Below are 24 T cell receptor beta chains sequenced from a single sample in a study of shared clonotypes between healthy human individuals. Profiling relied on immunoSEQ multiplex PCR, and the TCRdb table lists in-frame clones only, not all of them. The sample has some 1.5 million clones; about 96% are singletons. What was sequenced was naive CD4+ T cells sorted from blood. Documented subset: CD45RA+ positively selected. Receptors were obtained from a man aged 25 to 40 in good health.

This CDR3 is CASHRTGSNEQYF. The CDR3 coding sequence is TGTGCCAGCCACAGGACAGGGTCCAACGAGCAGTACTTC. This sequence joins TRBV27 and TRBJ2-7, with TRBD1 identical over 8 bases. Germline loops: CDR1 MNHEY, CDR2 SMNVEV (reference sequence). This CDR3 spans 13 amino acids. J lost 5 bases, V lost 8 bases, and 8 bases had no gene match.

V gene TRBV29-1 combines with J gene TRBJ1-1; a weak D match, TRBD1 (6 bases). Trimming cost V 4 bases and J 4 bases, with 10 bases left between them. CDR3 length: 12 residues. Germline CDR1 is SQVTM and CDR2 is ANQGSEA. CDR3 DNA: TGCAGCGTTGCCACAGGGTTCACTGAAGCTTTCTTT. It is translated as CSVATGFTEAFF.

This clone came up once. This chain connects TRBV5-1 to TRBJ1-4; TRBD1 matches at 10 bases. The CDR3 loop spans 13 amino acids. The V gene's germline CDR1 is SGHRS and CDR2 YFSETQ. Trimming removed 7 bases from V and 5 bases from J; junction bases left unmatched: 2. DNA of the CDR3: TGCGCCAGCGCGGGACAGGGGAATGAAAAACTGTTTTTT. Translation gives CASAGQGNEKLFF.

J is TRBJ1-1 and V is TRBV7-8; no firm D call. CDR3 length: 13 amino acids. The germline V gene encodes CDR1 SGHVS and CDR2 FQNEAQ. With 0 bases removed from V and 4 bases from J, the gap between germline ends came to 6 bases. The CDR3 region has the DNA TGTGCCAGCAGCTTAGCAGATCCCACTGAAGCTTTCTTT. Amino acids: CASSLADPTEAFF.

This clone was found many times. Mismatch with germline at one junction end may stem from a read error. This chain joins TRBV7-2 and TRBJ2-5; D perhaps matches TRBD2 (5 bases). The CDR3 contains 15 residues. The germline V gene has CDR1 SGHTA and CDR2 FQGNSA. The CDR3 DNA sequence: TGTGCCAGCAGCTTAGGGTTCGACAAGGGCGTTGGGAGTGACTTC. Protein product: CASSLGFDKGVGSDF.

The chain is built from TRBV4-3 and TRBJ2-2; D not resolved. The germline gives CDR1 LGHNA, CDR2 YSLEER. There are 14 residues in the CDR3. V shed 2 bases and J shed 10 bases, with 14 bases lying between them. The CDR3 sequence: CASSQFGSGEELFF. CDR3 bases: TGCGCCAGCAGCCAATTTGGGTCTGGGGAGGAGCTGTTTTTT.

This chain connects TRBV6-6 to TRBJ2-5; 8 nucleotides match TRBD1. The CDR3 is 15 amino acids. V dropped 2 bases and J dropped 2; count of bases not matched to a gene: 4. CDR1 and CDR2 (germline): MNHNY, SVGAGI (reference sequence). In nucleotides, the CDR3 is TGTGCCAGCAGTTACCCGGGACAGGATCAAGAGACCCAGTACTTC. Amino acid sequence: CASSYPGQDQETQYF.

V usage is TRBV6-1 and J usage is TRBJ1-2; tentative D call: TRBD1 (5 bases). The CDR3 covers 13 residues. Trimming pared 6 bases from V and 3 bases from J, leaving 11 bases between. CDR1 MNHNS and CDR2 SASEGT come from the germline V gene. CDR3 nucleotides: TGTGCCAGCAGAGTGGGGGGAGACTATGGCTACACCTTC. Protein product: CASRVGGDYGYTF.

This sequence joins TRBV5-1 and TRBJ2-7, with D unclear. This CDR3 has 15 amino acids. V lost 2 bases and J lost 0, with 12 bases in between. Germline V lookup: CDR1 SGHRS, CDR2 YFSETQ. CDR3: CASSFNAGTSYEQYF. In nucleotides, the CDR3 is TGCGCCAGCAGCTTTAACGCCGGTACCTCCTACGAGCAGTACTTC. Filled out from reference TRBV5-1 and TRBJ2-7, the complete variable domain reads KAGVTQTPRYLIKTRGQQVTLSCSPISGHRSVSWYQQTPGQGLQFLFEYFSETQRNKGNFPGRFSGRQFSNSRSEMNVSTLELGDSALYLCASSFNAGTSYEQYFGPGTRLTVT.

CDR3 in amino acids: CASSVSRESGELFF. CDR3 in DNA: TGTGCCAGCAGCGTGTCCCGGGAGTCCGGGGAGCTGTTTTTT. The chain recombines TRBV9 with TRBJ2-2; weak D call: TRBD2 (6 bases). This CDR3 region has 14 residues. V gave up 2 bases and J gave up 6 bases, with 11 bases separating them. Germline values: CDR1 SGDLS, CDR2 YYNGEE.

The chain carries TRBV7-2 and TRBJ2-5; TRBD2 aligns across 10 bases. Germline assignment: CDR1 SGHTA and CDR2 FQGNSA. This CDR3 has 15 residues. V dropped 5 bases and J dropped 0; count of bases not matched to a gene: 3. This CDR3 is CASSPGLANQETQYF. For the CDR3, the DNA is TGTGCCAGCAGCCCGGGACTAGCGAACCAAGAGACCCAGTACTTC.

As to this clone: This same CDR3 is encoded by further DNA sequences in the sample. The chain is built from TRBV2 and TRBJ2-7, with 10 bases fitting TRBD1. The length of the CDR3 is 13 residues. The V segment lost 5 bases and the J segment 7 bases; nucleotides outside the gene matches: 5. Germline assignment: CDR1 SNHLY and CDR2 FYNNEI. The CDR3 spells CASSRDRGGEQYF. The CDR3 DNA sequence: TGTGCCAGCAGTAGGGACAGGGGTGGGGAGCAGTACTTC.

This clone was seen only once. The J gene is TRBJ2-7, the V gene TRBV10-3; 9 bases line up with TRBD2. The CDR3 spans 13 residues. Trimming removed 6 bases from V and 7 bases from J; junction bases left unmatched: 7. The germline V gene encodes CDR1 ENHRY and CDR2 SYGVKD. This chain's CDR3 is CAIRVAGDDEQYF. The CDR3 bases are TGTGCCATCAGGGTAGCGGGAGATGATGAGCAGTACTTC.

This chain connects TRBV5-4 to TRBJ2-2; 7 bases match TRBD2. Germline values: CDR1 SGHNT, CDR2 YYREEE (reference sequence). V shed 0 bases, J shed 4 bases, and the junction held 3 bases outside the gene matches. CDR3 length: 15 amino acids. Here the CDR3 reads CASSLGGTTTGELFF. The CDR3 DNA reads as TGTGCCAGCAGCTTGGGAGGGACTACCACCGGGGAGCTGTTTTTT.

The genes are TRBV5-4 and TRBJ2-7; 14 positions match TRBD2. Germline V gives CDR1 SGHNT, CDR2 YYREEE (reference sequence). J lost 4 bases, V lost 4 bases, and 7 bases had no gene match. The CDR3 is 16 residues long. The CDR3 DNA reads as TGTGCCAGCAGCCAGGGACTAGCGGGAGTTGAGTACGAGCAGTACTTC. This gives the protein CASSQGLAGVEYEQYF.

J is TRBJ2-7 and V is TRBV2, with 9 bases identical to TRBD2. The CDR3 is 12 amino acids. CDR1 and CDR2 from the germline V gene are SNHLY and FYNNEI. The J segment lost 7 bases and the V segment lost 6 bases, leaving 4 bases of the junction unmatched. CDR3 protein: CASRKAGGEQYF. The CDR3 coding sequence is TGTGCCAGCAGGAAAGCGGGGGGTGAGCAGTACTTC.

This chain connects TRBV13 to TRBJ1-1, with TRBD1 identical over 7 bases. This CDR3 comprises 13 residues. The ends lost 5 bases at V and 9 bases at J; junction bases unmatched: 9. The germline V gene has CDR1 PRHDT and CDR2 FYEKMQ (reference sequence). CDR3 coding DNA: TGTGCCAGCAGCGGCCAGACAGGGCCGAAAGCTTTCTTT. The encoded protein is CASSGQTGPKAFF.

This rearrangement joins TRBV2 to TRBJ2-1, with 16 bases identical to TRBD2. The CDR3 has 16 amino acids. Germline CDR1 reads SNHLY; CDR2 reads FYNNEI. The junction had 5 bases not matched to a gene; V was cut back by 6 bases and J by 6 bases. CDR3 in amino acids: CASRGTSGRAINEQFF. CDR3 nucleotide sequence: TGTGCCAGCAGAGGGACTAGCGGGAGGGCCATCAATGAGCAGTTCTTC.

This chain connects TRBV5-1 to TRBJ2-1; 9 bases are shared with TRBD2. Trimming at V came to 1 base and at J to 8 bases, leaving 4 bases not matched to a gene. Germline-derived CDR1 and CDR2 are SGHRS and YFSETQ. This CDR3 is built from 14 residues. CDR3 loop: CASSLLAGLDEQFF. DNA for the CDR3: TGCGCCAGCAGCTTGCTAGCGGGACTGGATGAGCAGTTCTTC. The variable domain in full, completed from reference TRBV5-1 and TRBJ2-1, reads KAGVTQTPRYLIKTRGQQVTLSCSPISGHRSVSWYQQTPGQGLQFLFEYFSETQRNKGNFPGRFSGRQFSNSRSEMNVSTLELGDSALYLCASSLLAGLDEQFFGPGTRLTVL.

The chain carries TRBV5-1 and TRBJ2-3; tentative D call: TRBD1 (5 bases). V dropped 0 bases and J dropped 0 bases, with 11 bases sitting between them. CDR1 and CDR2 (germline): SGHRS, YFSETQ. The CDR3 has 16 residues. The CDR3 coding sequence is TGCGCCAGCAGCTTGGAGCCAGCAGGGAGCACAGATACGCAGTATTTT. Residues: CASSLEPAGSTDTQYF.

The V gene is TRBV7-6, the J gene TRBJ1-3, with 7 bases matching TRBD1. Germline loops: CDR1 SGHVS, CDR2 FNYEAQ. After removal of 3 bases from V and 0 bases from J, the junction contained 5 bases not matched to a gene. This CDR3 is 16 amino acids long. The CDR3 spells CASSLGQPGSGNTIYF. The CDR3 DNA reads as TGTGCCAGCAGCTTGGGACAGCCCGGCTCTGGAAACACCATATATTTT.

The rearrangement uses TRBV4-3 and TRBJ2-1, with 7 nucleotides matching TRBD2. J was trimmed by 3 bases and V by 0 bases; bases with no gene match: 5. The CDR3 is 16 residues long. Germline V gene data show CDR1 as LGHNA and CDR2 as YSLEER. The CDR3: CASSQEGGMVYNEQFF. The DNA for the CDR3 is TGCGCCAGCAGCCAAGAGGGGGGGATGGTCTACAATGAGCAGTTCTTC.

The chain uses TRBV9 and TRBJ2-1; 14 bases line up with TRBD2. J gave up 0 bases and V 4 bases, and 12 bases lay outside the gene matches. CDR1 and CDR2 (germline): SGDLS, YYNGEE. The CDR3 is 20 amino acids. The DNA for the CDR3 is TGTGCCAGCAGCCCCGTGAGACTAGCGGGAGGGGGAAGCTCCTACAATGAGCAGTTCTTC. Its translation is CASSPVRLAGGGSSYNEQFF.

This clone was detected only once. In nucleotides, the CDR3 is TGTGCCAGCAGTTATCTTGGGTCAGTCGAGACCCAGTACTTC. Protein: CASSYLGSVETQYF. This sequence joins TRBV6-6 and TRBJ2-5; no firm D call. V dropped 3 bases and J dropped 5 bases, with 13 bases sitting between them. Germline CDR1 MNHNY, CDR2 SVGAGI (reference sequence). The CDR3 is made up of 14 amino acids.